These 16 T cell receptor beta chains were sequenced from one sample in a study of blood T cell repertoires in COVID-19. Repertoires were generated with immunoSEQ multiplex PCR, while TCRdb's copy carries only in-frame clones and drops some. The sample gives about 180,000 clones, roughly 88% of which show up once; approximately 9% is in the top ten. Sequences were obtained from PBMCs or T cells enriched from blood (not recorded which). The receptor source for this set is a woman aged 18-29 years who had recovered from COVID-19.

This chain links TRBV7-2 with TRBJ1-1; D unclear. Trimming removed 3 bases at V and 4 bases at J, with 6 bases between. Per the germline V gene, CDR1 is SGHTA and CDR2 is FQGNSA. This CDR3 comprises 12 residues. DNA for the CDR3: TGTGCCAGCAGCTTCGGGGTCACTGAAGCTTTCTTT. Translation gives CASSFGVTEAFF.

V and J are TRBV2 and TRBJ1-4, with 9 nucleotides matching TRBD1. V dropped 6 bases and J dropped 5; count of bases not matched to a gene: 4. Looked up from germline, CDR1 is SNHLY and CDR2 is FYNNEI. The CDR3 runs 14 residues. The CDR3 DNA sequence: TGTGCCAGCAGCGTTGACAGGGGGAATGAAAAACTGTTTTTT. Encoded protein: CASSVDRGNEKLFF.

There are a few counts of this clone. The chain employs TRBV4-2 and TRBJ1-4; 11 positions match TRBD1. The CDR3 consists of 16 residues. Germline CDR1 is LGHNA and CDR2 is YNFKEQ. The V and J ends lost 2 bases and 8 bases, in that order; junction bases with no gene match: 7. CDR3 nucleotides: TGTGCCAGCAGCCAAAACGACGGGACAGGGGGAGAAAAACTGTTTTTT. Protein product: CASSQNDGTGGEKLFF.

The count of this clone is one. The CDR3 DNA reads TGTGCCAGCAGCTCTCCGACAGGGGAACTCACTGAAGCTTTCTTT. Residues: CASSSPTGELTEAFF. The rearrangement uses TRBV7-9 and TRBJ1-1, with 8 nucleotides matching TRBD1. The CDR3 runs 15 residues. Germline V gene data show CDR1 as SEHNR and CDR2 as FQNEAQ (reference sequence). The V and J ends lost 4 bases and 4 bases, in that order; junction bases with no gene match: 8. Using reference TRBV7-9 and TRBJ1-1 for the parts outside the CDR3, the full variable domain is DTGVSQNPRHKITKRGQNVTFRCDPISEHNRLYWYRQTLGQGPEFLTYFQNEAQLEKSRLLSDRFSAERPKGSFSTLEIQRTEQGDSAMYLCASSSPTGELTEAFFGQGTRLTVV.

The chain joins TRBV10-3 to TRBJ2-7, with TRBD1 identical over 8 bases. The trim removed 5 bases at V and 0 bases at J, leaving 3 bases unmatched. The length of the CDR3 is 14 residues. Germline lookup yields CDR1 ENHRY and CDR2 SYGVKD. CDR3 coding DNA: TGTGCCATCAGTAAGGGACAGGCCTCCTACGAGCAGTACTTC. This gives the protein CAISKGQASYEQYF.

This chain links TRBV7-3 with TRBJ2-2, with 8 bases fitting TRBD1. V lost 4 bases, J lost 5 bases, and 12 bases stayed unmatched. This CDR3 has 17 residues. Per germline, CDR1 SGHTA and CDR2 FQGTGA. The CDR3 loop is CASSSTGARDGTGELFF. CDR3 nucleotides: TGTGCCAGCAGCTCGACAGGGGCCCGGGATGGTACCGGGGAGCTGTTTTTT.

The sample holds one count of this clone. The chain joins TRBV2 to TRBJ2-7; D perhaps matches TRBD2 (6 bases). The V and J ends lost 4 bases and 2 bases respectively, with 9 bases between them. The CDR3 totals 13 residues. The germline CDR1 and CDR2 sequences are SNHLY and FYNNEI. DNA of the CDR3: TGTGCCAGCAGTGTCCGGGAGCCCTACGAGCAGTACTTC. Amino acids: CASSVREPYEQYF.

The chain recombines TRBV7-2 with TRBJ2-3; TRBD2 matches 7 bases. This CDR3 has 13 residues. Germline V gene sequence: CDR1 SGHTA, CDR2 FQGNSA. V lost 1 base to trimming and J lost 8 bases; unmatched junction nucleotides: 3. The CDR3 nucleotides read TGTGCCAGCAGCTTAGGGCCGGGGGGTACGCAGTATTTT. Translated: CASSLGPGGTQYF.

The chain links TRBV23-1 to TRBJ1-2; D unclear. Being an ORF, TRBV23-1 has a function that is uncertain. The CDR3 contains 10 residues. V dropped 8 bases and J dropped 5 bases, with 6 bases sitting between them. The CDR3 nucleotides read TGCGCCAGCCCAAATTATGGCTACACCTTC. Its protein is CASPNYGYTF.

The genes are TRBV28 and TRBJ1-5, with D tentatively TRBD1 (5 bases). Germline values: CDR1 MDHEN, CDR2 SYDVKM. Between the trimmed V and J ends, which lost 5 bases and 2 bases, there was a span of 13 bases. There are 15 residues in the CDR3. CDR3 nucleotides: TGTGCCAGCAGTCCGTCCGGGGGGGGCAATCAGCCCCAGCATTTT. Its translation: CASSPSGGGNQPQHF.

This clone has a single count. The rearrangement joins TRBV27 to TRBJ2-7, with 8 bases identical to TRBD1. The germline V gene has CDR1 MNHEY and CDR2 SMNVEV (reference sequence). This CDR3 has 18 amino acids. The V and J ends lost 4 bases and 0 bases, in that order; junction bases with no gene match: 14. CDR3 amino acids: CASSSLLVAGGYSYEQYF. Written as DNA, the CDR3 is TGTGCCAGCAGTTCCCTACTGGTGGCAGGGGGCTACTCCTACGAGCAGTACTTC.

The chain has TRBV29-1 and TRBJ2-5, with 7 bases aligning to TRBD2. Trimming took 6 bases from V and 5 from J; bases not matched to a gene: 6. CDR1 is SQVTM and CDR2 is ANQGSEA in the germline V gene. This CDR3 contains 12 residues. CDR3 sequence reads: CSVPGLEETQYF. CDR3 DNA sequence: TGCAGCGTCCCTGGACTAGAGGAGACCCAGTACTTC. Using reference TRBV29-1 and TRBJ2-5 for the parts outside the CDR3, the full variable domain is SAVISQKPSRDICQRGTSLTIQCQVDSQVTMMFWYRQQPGQSLTLIATANQGSEATYESGFVIDKFPISRPNLTFSTLTVSNMSPEDSSIYLCSVPGLEETQYFGPGTRLLVL.

The chain recombines TRBV7-6 with TRBJ2-5, with 10 bases matching TRBD2. The CDR3 runs to 16 residues. After removal of 2 bases from V and 3 bases from J, the junction contained 6 bases not matched to a gene. CDR1 and CDR2 from the germline V gene are SGHVS and FNYEAQ. In DNA form, the CDR3 reads TGTGCCAGCAGCTTATTCCGAGCGGGAGGGAAAGAGACCCAGTACTTC. This encodes CASSLFRAGGKETQYF.

This rearrangement joins TRBV27 to TRBJ1-6; 8 nucleotides align to TRBD1. Germline CDR1 is MNHEY and CDR2 is SMNVEV (reference sequence). The CDR3 runs 12 residues. Unmatched junction bases numbered 3, after V lost 6 bases and J lost 11 bases. The CDR3 DNA sequence: TGTGCCAGCAGCAGACAGGGGCCACCCCTCCACTTT. Translation: CASSRQGPPLHF.

This chain connects TRBV28 to TRBJ2-7; D is possibly TRBD2 (5 bases). Trimming took off 3 bases at V and 6 bases at J, with 15 bases between the two ends. CDR1 and CDR2 (germline): MDHEN, SYDVKM. The CDR3 spans 14 residues. CDR3 sequence reads: CASSLGREYSEQYF. DNA for the CDR3: TGTGCCAGCAGTTTGGGTAGGGAGTATTCCGAGCAGTACTTC. Together with reference TRBV28 and TRBJ2-7, the CDR3 gives the full variable domain: DVKVTQSSRYLVKRTGEKVFLECVQDMDHENMFWYRQDPGLGLRLIYFSYDVKMKEKGDIPEGYSVSREKKERFSLILESASTNQTSMYLCASSLGREYSEQYFGPGTRLTVT.

This clone was observed a handful of times. The V call is TRBV5-6, the J call TRBJ1-5, with 7 bases identical to TRBD1. Trimming at V came to 1 base and at J to 3 bases, leaving 4 bases not matched to a gene. The CDR3 has 15 residues. Germline V gives CDR1 SGHDT, CDR2 YYEEEE. DNA for the CDR3: TGTGCCAGCAGCTTGCAGGGGGTACCCAATCAGCCCCAGCATTTT. This translates into CASSLQGVPNQPQHF. Drawing the rest from reference TRBV5-6 and TRBJ1-5, the complete variable domain is DAGVTQSPTHLIKTRGQQVTLRCSPKSGHDTVSWYQQALGQGPQFIFQYYEEEERQRGNFPDRFSGHQFPNYSSELNVNALLLGDSALYLCASSLQGVPNQPQHFGDGTRLSIL.